This T cell receptor (beta chain) was identified in a study of T-cell reconstitution after alpha-beta-depleted transplantation in children. This CDR3 spans 14 amino acids. Germline CDR1 and CDR2: DFQATT and SNEGSKA (reference sequence). Deletions cut 5 bases from V and 2 bases from J, with 16 bases between. Construction of the TCRbeta library involved unique molecular identifiers. TCRdb redid the calling of the PCR reads with MiXCR, one entry per CDR3 protein. The table records 260,000 or so distinct CDR3 sequences, about 11% of them present only once. This clonotype was recorded at least ten times. Material: PBMCs from the stem cell graft donor, obtained from the stem cell graft. This clonotype was sampled from a human donor who donated a stem cell graft to a child with acute lymphoblastic leukemia. The rearrangement joins TRBV20-1 to TRBJ2-7; D not resolved. The CDR3 protein is CSALHRLTTYEQYF. Written as DNA, the CDR3 is TGCAGTGCTCTCCACCGTTTAACTACCTACGAGCAGTACTTC.